These 19 T cell receptor beta chains share one sample of origin, sequenced in a study of control samples from healthy donors and cancer patients. Sequenced by immunoSEQ multiplex PCR; TCRdb stores in-frame clones only, minus some. The sample holds about 160,000 clones, 93% seen once. The sample was blood. The receptors stem from a man between 18 and 29 years old in good health.

The J gene is TRBJ2-2, the V gene TRBV4-2; the match to TRBD1 covers 9 bases. The V segment lost 2 bases and the J segment 5 bases; nucleotides outside the gene matches: 9. Germline lookup yields CDR1 LGHNA and CDR2 YNFKEQ. The CDR3 length is 17 residues. The CDR3 sequence: CASSQITGGGLTGELFF. DNA for the CDR3: TGTGCCAGCAGCCAAATAACAGGGGGCGGGCTAACCGGGGAGCTGTTTTTT.

The rearrangement links TRBV10-3 to TRBJ1-5, with TRBD1 matching over 7 bases. The CDR3 has 15 amino acids. CDR1 ENHRY and CDR2 SYGVKD come from the germline V gene. The V segment lost 2 bases and the J segment 4 bases; nucleotides outside the gene matches: 5. The CDR3 loop reads CAISERDRLNQPQHF. DNA for the CDR3: TGTGCCATCAGTGAGCGGGACAGACTAAATCAGCCCCAGCATTTT.

The rearrangement uses TRBV5-1 and TRBJ1-1, with no clear D. The germline V and J ends were trimmed by 0 bases and 3 bases, with 12 bases remaining between them. The CDR3 extends over 15 amino acids. CDR1 is SGHRS and CDR2 is YFSETQ in the germline V gene. CDR3 bases: TGCGCCAGCAGCTTGGGGTTTTATACGGACACTGAAGCTTTCTTT. Amino acids: CASSLGFYTDTEAFF.

A remark on this clone: Other DNA sequences in this specimen translate into the identical CDR3. This sequence joins TRBV24-1 and TRBJ1-1, with a tentative D call TRBD1 (6 bases). The CDR3 covers 13 residues. V gave up 7 bases and J gave up 1 base, with 9 bases separating them. CDR1 is KGHDR and CDR2 is SFDVKD in the germline V gene. CDR3 nucleotides: TGTGCCACCAGGAGGACAGAGAACACTGAAGCTTTCTTT. It is translated as CATRRTENTEAFF.

This chain links TRBV5-1 with TRBJ2-7, with D perhaps matching TRBD1 (5 bases). CDR3 length equals 14 residues. Deletions cut 0 bases from V and 5 bases from J, with 12 bases between. Germline V gene sequence: CDR1 SGHRS, CDR2 YFSETQ. The CDR3 spells CASSLATRVNEQYF. CDR3 bases: TGCGCCAGCAGCTTGGCGACCAGGGTCAACGAGCAGTACTTC. The full variable domain, with the rest looked up from reference TRBV5-1 and TRBJ2-7, is KAGVTQTPRYLIKTRGQQVTLSCSPISGHRSVSWYQQTPGQGLQFLFEYFSETQRNKGNFPGRFSGRQFSNSRSEMNVSTLELGDSALYLCASSLATRVNEQYFGPGTRLTVT.

The chain uses TRBV5-1 and TRBJ1-1; no clear D gene. This CDR3 spans 15 amino acids. With 2 bases removed from V and 1 base from J, the gap between germline ends came to 12 bases. Germline V gene sequence: CDR1 SGHRS, CDR2 YFSETQ. In DNA form, the CDR3 reads TGCGCCAGCAGCTTTGAACCGTTCCCGAACACTGAAGCTTTCTTT. This codes for CASSFEPFPNTEAFF. The whole variable domain, filled in from reference TRBV5-1 and TRBJ1-1, reads KAGVTQTPRYLIKTRGQQVTLSCSPISGHRSVSWYQQTPGQGLQFLFEYFSETQRNKGNFPGRFSGRQFSNSRSEMNVSTLELGDSALYLCASSFEPFPNTEAFFGQGTRLTVV.

CDR3 DNA: TGTGCCAGCAGCTTGAATAGGGAACAGGACGAGCAGTACTTC. Its protein is CASSLNREQDEQYF. The chain combines TRBV5-4 with TRBJ2-7; possibly TRBD1 for D (5 bases). There are 14 residues in the CDR3. V was shortened by 1 base and J by 5 bases, with 13 bases between the two germline ends. The germline V gene has CDR1 SGHNT and CDR2 YYREEE (reference sequence).

This clone was picked up one time. The chain links TRBV5-1 to TRBJ2-1, with D perhaps TRBD2 (6 bases). The ends were cut back, 4 bases at V and 4 bases at J, with 18 bases in the middle. The CDR3 runs to 16 residues. Per the germline V gene, CDR1 is SGHRS and CDR2 is YFSETQ. For the CDR3, the DNA is TGCGCCAGCAGCCCTGACTCTGGTGGGAGGTACAATGAGCAGTTCTTC. Encoded protein: CASSPDSGGRYNEQFF.

This rearrangement joins TRBV4-3 to TRBJ2-7; D ambiguous. This CDR3 contains 15 residues. Trimming took 0 bases from V and 1 from J, leaving 10 bases between them. The V gene's germline CDR1 is LGHNA and CDR2 YSLEER. CDR3 bases: TGCGCCAGCAGCCAAGAATTACACGGGTCCTACGAGCAGTACTTC. It encodes CASSQELHGSYEQYF.

The chain is built from TRBV28 and TRBJ1-5, with a tentative D call TRBD1 (5 bases). Trimming took off 3 bases at V and 6 bases at J, with 12 bases between the two ends. CDR1 and CDR2 (germline): MDHEN, SYDVKM. The length of the CDR3 is 14 residues. The chain's CDR3 is CASSLGREFQPQHF. CDR3 nucleotide sequence: TGTGCCAGCAGTTTGGGACGGGAGTTTCAGCCCCAGCATTTT.

The rearrangement joins TRBV6-6 to TRBJ1-1, with TRBD1 as a possible D gene (5 bases). Germline loops: CDR1 MNHNY, CDR2 SVGAGI (reference sequence). The CDR3 totals 13 residues. Trimming shortened V by 10 bases and J by 4 bases, and 16 bases separated the two germline ends. This chain's CDR3 is CATTKGPFTEAFF. CDR3 DNA: TGTGCCACCACGAAGGGACCGTTCACTGAAGCTTTCTTT.

The chain carries TRBV12-3 or TRBV12-4 and TRBJ2-7; no definite D call. The CDR3 has 13 residues. V lost 3 bases, J lost 3 bases, and 9 bases lay in between. The CDR3 reads CASSFGSNYEQYF. In DNA, the CDR3 is TGTGCCAGCAGTTTCGGGTCAAACTACGAGCAGTACTTC.

A remark on this clone: Other DNA sequences of this sample code for an identical CDR3. V and J are TRBV19 and TRBJ1-1; D gene uncertain. Germline CDR1 and CDR2: LNHDA and SQIVND (reference sequence). V shed 6 bases and J shed 1 base, with 9 bases lying between them. The CDR3 is 13 residues long. CDR3 region: CASSIRENTEAFF. The DNA of the CDR3 is TGTGCCAGTAGCATACGGGAGAACACTGAAGCTTTCTTT.

This clone came up once. J is TRBJ2-3 and V is TRBV4-1; 8 bases agree with TRBD1. Germline V gene sequence: CDR1 MGHRA, CDR2 YSYEKL. The CDR3 spans 17 residues. The V and J ends lost 4 bases and 0 bases, in that order; junction bases with no gene match: 9. DNA for the CDR3: TGCGCCAGCAGCCCACTCGCTTACAGGGGGAGCACAGATACGCAGTATTTT. Translating it yields CASSPLAYRGSTDTQYF.

In regard to this clone: Other DNA sequences in this specimen translate into the identical CDR3. The rearrangement uses TRBV5-1 and TRBJ1-2; 10 bases agree with TRBD1. CDR1 and CDR2 (germline): SGHRS, YFSETQ. V dropped 4 bases and J dropped 4; count of bases not matched to a gene: 4. This CDR3 has 14 residues. In nucleotides, the CDR3 is TGCGCCAGCAGCCCGGGACAGGGGCTCTATGGCTACACCTTC. This encodes CASSPGQGLYGYTF.

Written as DNA, the CDR3 is TGTGCCAGCAGCCAAGAGTTGGGGACTAGCGGCGTCCAGTATTTT. Translated: CASSQELGTSGVQYF. J is TRBJ2-3 and V is TRBV3-1 (or the pseudogene TRBV3-2), with 11 nucleotides matching TRBD2. The CDR3 sequence is 15 residues long. Trimming cost V 0 bases and J 12 bases; bases outside gene matches: 8. CDR1 LGHDT and CDR2 YNNKEL come from the germline V gene (reference sequence).

This clone was observed a single time. The chain recombines TRBV6-6 with TRBJ1-6; D possibly corresponds to TRBD1 (6 bases). The V end lost 2 bases, the J end lost 7 bases, and 12 bases lay between the germline ends. CDR1 is MNHNY and CDR2 is SVGAGI in the germline V gene (reference sequence). The CDR3 loop spans 15 amino acids. CDR3 amino acids: CASSYPRGGNSPLHF. CDR3 nucleotides: TGTGCCAGCAGTTACCCCAGGGGAGGAAATTCACCCCTCCACTTT.

The V gene is TRBV4-1, the J gene TRBJ1-2; perhaps TRBD1 as D (5 bases). Germline CDR1 MGHRA, CDR2 YSYEKL. Trimming took 0 bases from V and 8 from J, leaving 7 bases between them. CDR3 size: 12 residues. The CDR3 protein is CASSQDREGYTF. The CDR3 bases are TGCGCCAGCAGCCAAGACAGGGAGGGCTACACCTTC.

The chain recombines TRBV6-6 with TRBJ1-4; D is uncertain. V was shortened by 6 bases and J by 5 bases, with 10 bases between the two germline ends. CDR3 length: 13 residues. Germline CDR1 MNHNY, CDR2 SVGAGI (reference sequence). The chain's CDR3 is CASRALPNEKLFF. The CDR3, as DNA: TGTGCCAGCAGGGCACTGCCAAATGAAAAACTGTTTTTT.